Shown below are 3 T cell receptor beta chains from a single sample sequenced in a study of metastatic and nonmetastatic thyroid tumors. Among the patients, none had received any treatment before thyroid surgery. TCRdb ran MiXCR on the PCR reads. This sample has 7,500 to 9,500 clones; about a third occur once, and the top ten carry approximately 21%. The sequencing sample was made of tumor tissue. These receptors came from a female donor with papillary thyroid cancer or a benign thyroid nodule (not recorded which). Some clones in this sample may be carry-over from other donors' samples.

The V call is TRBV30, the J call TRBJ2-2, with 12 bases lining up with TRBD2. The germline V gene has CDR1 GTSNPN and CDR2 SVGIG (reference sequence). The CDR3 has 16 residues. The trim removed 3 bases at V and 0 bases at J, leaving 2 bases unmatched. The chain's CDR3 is CAWRGLAGSNTGELFF. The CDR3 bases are TGTGCCTGGAGGGGACTAGCGGGTTCGAACACCGGGGAGCTGTTTTTT. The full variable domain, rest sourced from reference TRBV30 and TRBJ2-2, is SQTIHQWPATLVQPVGSPLSLECTVEGTSNPNLYWYRQAAGRGLQLLFYSVGIGQISSEVPQNLSASRPQDRQFILSSKKLLLSDSGFYLCAWRGLAGSNTGELFFGEGSRLTVL.

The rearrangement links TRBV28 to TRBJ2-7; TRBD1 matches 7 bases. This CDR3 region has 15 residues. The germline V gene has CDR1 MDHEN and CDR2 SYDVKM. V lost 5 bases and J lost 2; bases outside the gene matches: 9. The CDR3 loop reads CASSIAGTAAYEQYF. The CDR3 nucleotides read TGTGCCAGCAGTATAGCCGGGACAGCGGCCTACGAGCAGTACTTC.

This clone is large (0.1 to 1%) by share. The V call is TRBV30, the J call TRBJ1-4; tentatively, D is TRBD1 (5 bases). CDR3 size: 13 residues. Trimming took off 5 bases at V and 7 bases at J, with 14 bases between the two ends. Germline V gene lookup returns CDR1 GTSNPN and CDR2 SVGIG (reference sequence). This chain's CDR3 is CAWGPLRGEKLFF. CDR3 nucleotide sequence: TGTGCCTGGGGACCACTAAGGGGTGAAAAACTGTTTTTT.